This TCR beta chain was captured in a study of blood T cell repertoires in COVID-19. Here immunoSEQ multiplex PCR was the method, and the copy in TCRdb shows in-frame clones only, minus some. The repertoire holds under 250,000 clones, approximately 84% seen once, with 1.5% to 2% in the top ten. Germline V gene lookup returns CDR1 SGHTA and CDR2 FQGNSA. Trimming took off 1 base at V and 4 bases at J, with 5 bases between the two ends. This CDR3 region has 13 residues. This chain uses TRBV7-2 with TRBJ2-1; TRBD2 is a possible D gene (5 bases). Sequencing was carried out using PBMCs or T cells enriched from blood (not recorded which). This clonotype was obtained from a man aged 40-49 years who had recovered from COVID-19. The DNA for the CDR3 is TGTGCCAGCAGCTTAGGGGAGTACAATGAGCAGTTCTTC. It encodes CASSLGEYNEQFF.